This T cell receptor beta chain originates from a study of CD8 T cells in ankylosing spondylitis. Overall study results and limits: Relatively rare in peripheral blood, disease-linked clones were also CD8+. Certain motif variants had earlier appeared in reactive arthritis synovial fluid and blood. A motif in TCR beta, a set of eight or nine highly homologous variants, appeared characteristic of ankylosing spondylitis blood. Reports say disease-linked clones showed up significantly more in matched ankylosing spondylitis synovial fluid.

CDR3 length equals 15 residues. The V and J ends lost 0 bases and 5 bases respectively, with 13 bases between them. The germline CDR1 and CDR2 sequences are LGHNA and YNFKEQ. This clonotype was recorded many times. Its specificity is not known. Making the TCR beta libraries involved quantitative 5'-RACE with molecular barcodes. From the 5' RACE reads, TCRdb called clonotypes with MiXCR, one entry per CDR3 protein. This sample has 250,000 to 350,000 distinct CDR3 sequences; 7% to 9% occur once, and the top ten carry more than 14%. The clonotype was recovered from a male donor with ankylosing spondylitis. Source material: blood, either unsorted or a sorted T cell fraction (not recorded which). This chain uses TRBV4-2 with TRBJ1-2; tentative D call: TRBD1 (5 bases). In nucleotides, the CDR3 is TGTGCCAGCAGCCAAGAACTCGAGACAGCGTATGGCTACACCTTC. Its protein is CASSQELETAYGYTF.